This TCR beta chain derives from a study of identical twins. Every donor was a healthy Caucasian. Through template switching, a universal primer site was introduced, and the cDNA contained unique molecular identifiers. TCRdb re-called the 5' RACE reads with MiXCR, one entry per CDR3 protein. Of about 200,000 distinct CDR3 sequences listed, more than 6.5% are singletons. Germline CDR1 is MGHDK and CDR2 is SYGVNS. The ends were cut back, 9 bases at V and 3 bases at J, with 11 bases in the middle. This CDR3 has 13 amino acids. The same data also contributed to another study, on yellow fever vaccine responses in identical twins.

The specimen was memory (CD45RO+) T cells sorted from blood. The sequence was collected from a woman aged 18-30 years in good health. The V and J genes are TRBV25-1 and TRBJ1-4; perhaps TRBD1 as D (5 bases). CDR3 sequence reads: CASSGHANEKLFF. CDR3 sequence (DNA): TGTGCCAGTTCTGGACATGCTAATGAAAAACTGTTTTTT.